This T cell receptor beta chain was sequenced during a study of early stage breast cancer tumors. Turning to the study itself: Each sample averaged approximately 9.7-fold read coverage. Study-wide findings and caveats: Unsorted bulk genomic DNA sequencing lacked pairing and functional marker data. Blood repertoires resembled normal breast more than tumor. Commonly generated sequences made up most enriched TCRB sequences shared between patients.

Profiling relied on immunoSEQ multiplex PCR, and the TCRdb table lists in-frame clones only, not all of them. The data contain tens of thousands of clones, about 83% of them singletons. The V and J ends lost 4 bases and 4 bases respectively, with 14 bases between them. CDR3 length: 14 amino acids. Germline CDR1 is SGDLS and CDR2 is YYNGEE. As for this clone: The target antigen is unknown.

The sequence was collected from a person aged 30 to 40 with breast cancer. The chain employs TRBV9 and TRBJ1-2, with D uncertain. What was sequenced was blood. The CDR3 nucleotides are TGTGCCAGCAGCCTCTCTGCCTCATTCTATGGCTACACCTTC. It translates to CASSLSASFYGYTF.